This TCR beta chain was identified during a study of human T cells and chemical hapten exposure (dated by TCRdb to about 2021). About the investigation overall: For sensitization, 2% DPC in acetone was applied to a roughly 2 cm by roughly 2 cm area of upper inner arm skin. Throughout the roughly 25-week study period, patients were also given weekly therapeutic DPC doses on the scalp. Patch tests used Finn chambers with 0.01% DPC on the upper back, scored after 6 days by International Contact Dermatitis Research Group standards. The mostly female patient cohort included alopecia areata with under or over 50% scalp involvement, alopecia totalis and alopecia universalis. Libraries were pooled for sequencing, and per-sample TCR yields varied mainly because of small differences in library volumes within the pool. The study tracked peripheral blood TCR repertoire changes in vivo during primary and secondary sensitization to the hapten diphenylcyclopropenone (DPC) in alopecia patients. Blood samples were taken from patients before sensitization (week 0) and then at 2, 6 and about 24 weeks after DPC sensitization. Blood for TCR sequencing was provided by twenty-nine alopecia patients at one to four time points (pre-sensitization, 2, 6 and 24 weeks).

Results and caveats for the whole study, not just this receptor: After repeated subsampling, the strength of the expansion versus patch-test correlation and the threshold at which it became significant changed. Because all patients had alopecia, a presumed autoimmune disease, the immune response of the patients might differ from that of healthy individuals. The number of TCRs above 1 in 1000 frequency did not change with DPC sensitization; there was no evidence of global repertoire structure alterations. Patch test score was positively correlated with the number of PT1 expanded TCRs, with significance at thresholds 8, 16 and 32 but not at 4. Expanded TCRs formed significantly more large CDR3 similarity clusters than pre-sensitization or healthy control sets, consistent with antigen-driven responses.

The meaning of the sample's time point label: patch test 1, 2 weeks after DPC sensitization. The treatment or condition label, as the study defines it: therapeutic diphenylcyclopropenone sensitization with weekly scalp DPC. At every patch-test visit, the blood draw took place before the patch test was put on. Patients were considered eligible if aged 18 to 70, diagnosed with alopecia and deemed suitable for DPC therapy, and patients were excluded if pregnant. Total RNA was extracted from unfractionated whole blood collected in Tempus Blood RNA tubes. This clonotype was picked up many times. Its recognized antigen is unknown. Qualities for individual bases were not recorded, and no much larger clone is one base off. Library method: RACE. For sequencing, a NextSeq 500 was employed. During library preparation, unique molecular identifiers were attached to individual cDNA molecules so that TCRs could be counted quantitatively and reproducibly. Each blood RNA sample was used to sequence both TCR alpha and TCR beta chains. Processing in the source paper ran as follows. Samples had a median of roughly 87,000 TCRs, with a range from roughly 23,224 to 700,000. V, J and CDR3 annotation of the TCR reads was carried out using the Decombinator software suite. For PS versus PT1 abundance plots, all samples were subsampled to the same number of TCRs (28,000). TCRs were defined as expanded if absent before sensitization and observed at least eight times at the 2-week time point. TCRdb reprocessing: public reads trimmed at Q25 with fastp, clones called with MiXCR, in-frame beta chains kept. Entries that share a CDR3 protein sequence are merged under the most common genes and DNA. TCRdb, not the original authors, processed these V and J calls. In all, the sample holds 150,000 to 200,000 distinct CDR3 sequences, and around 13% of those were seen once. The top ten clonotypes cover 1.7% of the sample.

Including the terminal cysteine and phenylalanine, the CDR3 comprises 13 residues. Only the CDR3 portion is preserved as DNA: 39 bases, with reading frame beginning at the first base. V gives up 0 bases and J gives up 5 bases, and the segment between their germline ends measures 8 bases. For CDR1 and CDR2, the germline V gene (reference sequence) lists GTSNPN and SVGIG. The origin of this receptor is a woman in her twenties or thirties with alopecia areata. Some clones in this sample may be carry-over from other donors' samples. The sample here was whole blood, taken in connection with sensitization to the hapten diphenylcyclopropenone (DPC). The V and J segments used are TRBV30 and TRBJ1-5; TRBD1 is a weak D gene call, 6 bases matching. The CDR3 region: CAWSVNRDQPQHF. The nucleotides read TGTGCCTGGAGTGTAAACAGGGATCAGCCCCAGCATTTT.